This TCR beta chain was sequenced during a study of immune characterization of retroperitoneal liposarcoma. The germline V gene has CDR1 SGHAT and CDR2 FQNNGV. The CDR3 extends over 14 amino acids. V dropped 0 bases and J dropped 10 bases, with 13 bases sitting between them. TCRdb recomputed calls from the PCR reads with MiXCR, one row per CDR3 protein. This table has roughly 4,000 distinct CDR3 sequences, 35% appearing once. Input material: tumor tissue. The source is a male donor with retroperitoneal liposarcoma. This chain links TRBV11-2 with TRBJ2-1, with D perhaps matching TRBD2 (6 bases). CDR3 DNA: TGTGCCAGCAGCTTAGATCGGGAGTGGGGCGAGCAGTTCTTC. Its protein is CASSLDREWGEQFF.